These 23 T cell receptor beta chains were sequenced from one sample in a study of molecular identifiers for immune sequencing clone quantification. TCRdb reprocessed the PCR reads with MiXCR, giving one entry per CDR3 protein. Counted here are roughly 630,000 distinct CDR3 sequences, approximately 24% occurring once; the ten biggest clones make up roughly 0.83%. The specimen was naive CD8+ T cells from blood, with Jurkat cell RNA spiked in. Described subset: FACS-sorted CD8+CD4-CCR7+CD45RA+ naive T cells. Receptor source: a human donor in good health. Some libraries in this study had Jurkat cell RNA spiked in.

This chain connects TRBV4-3 to TRBJ1-5; D gene ambiguous. With 0 bases removed from V and 7 bases from J, the gap between germline ends came to 10 bases. Germline V gene sequence: CDR1 LGHNA, CDR2 YSLEER. The CDR3 runs to 14 residues. The CDR3 loop reads CASSQDSGSQPQHF. The CDR3 DNA sequence: TGCGCCAGCAGCCAAGATAGCGGGAGCCAGCCCCAGCATTTT.

This clonotype was counted between two and nine times. The CDR3 protein is CSARPAGTPLETQYF. CDR3 bases: TGCAGTGCTAGACCCGCGGGGACGCCCCTTGAGACCCAGTACTTC. The chain uses TRBV20-1 and TRBJ2-5; tentative D call: TRBD2 (6 bases). The CDR3 runs to 15 residues. The germline gives CDR1 DFQATT, CDR2 SNEGSKA (reference sequence). Trimming removed 2 bases from V and 5 bases from J, with 18 bases in between.

Many counts were recorded for this clonotype. The chain is built from TRBV30 and TRBJ2-5; TRBD1 matches 12 bases. This CDR3 has 14 amino acids. V dropped 4 bases and J dropped 5; count of bases not matched to a gene: 5. Germline CDR1 reads GTSNPN; CDR2 reads SVGIG (reference sequence). The CDR3 reads CAWNPGQGAETQYF. CDR3 nucleotides: TGTGCCTGGAACCCGGGACAGGGGGCTGAGACCCAGTACTTC.

The J gene is TRBJ2-7, the V gene TRBV4-3; 8 bases match TRBD1. This CDR3 is 15 amino acids long. Germline CDR1 reads LGHNA; CDR2 reads YSLEER. V lost 0 bases, J lost 4 bases, and 5 bases stayed unmatched. The chain's CDR3 is CASSQDQGAPYEQYF. The CDR3 DNA reads TGCGCCAGCAGCCAAGATCAGGGGGCGCCTTACGAGCAGTACTTC.

This clonotype showed up just a few times. The chain is built from TRBV30 and TRBJ2-7; the match to TRBD2 covers 9 bases. Trimming removed 0 bases from V and 7 bases from J; junction bases left unmatched: 10. Per the germline V gene, CDR1 is GTSNPN and CDR2 is SVGIG (reference sequence). The CDR3 length is 15 residues. Here the CDR3 reads CAWSVSLAGALEQYF. The DNA of the CDR3 is TGTGCCTGGAGTGTGAGTTTAGCGGGGGCCCTGGAGCAGTACTTC.

Notes on this clonotype: A much larger clone sits a single nucleotide away, making a read error possible. This chain links TRBV6-5 with TRBJ2-7; 9 bases line up with TRBD1. The trim removed 5 bases at V and 6 bases at J, leaving 11 bases unmatched. Germline V gene sequence: CDR1 MNHEY, CDR2 SVGAGI. This CDR3 region has 15 residues. The CDR3 DNA reads as TGTGCCAGCAGTCACGCGGGACAGGGAAGTACCGAGCAGTACTTC. As protein: CASSHAGQGSTEQYF.

This chain uses TRBV5-1 with TRBJ2-2; D not resolved. This CDR3 spans 15 amino acids. Trimming shortened V by 1 base and J by 6 bases, and 13 bases separated the two germline ends. From germline, CDR1 is SGHRS and CDR2 YFSETQ. The CDR3 DNA is TGCGCCAGCAGCTTGTGGAGCAGCGAGCCCGGGGAGCTGTTTTTT. It is translated as CASSLWSSEPGELFF. The full variable domain, rest sourced from reference TRBV5-1 and TRBJ2-2, is KAGVTQTPRYLIKTRGQQVTLSCSPISGHRSVSWYQQTPGQGLQFLFEYFSETQRNKGNFPGRFSGRQFSNSRSEMNVSTLELGDSALYLCASSLWSSEPGELFFGEGSRLTVL.

The table lists this clonotype with many counts. The rearrangement links TRBV7-9 to TRBJ2-7; D remains ambiguous. V was trimmed by 1 base and J by 4 bases, leaving 17 bases between them. Germline V gene lookup returns CDR1 SEHNR and CDR2 FQNEAQ (reference sequence). The CDR3 is 16 amino acids. CDR3 coding DNA: TGTGCCAGCAGCTTAGAAGGGCTAGACCCCGGGTACGAGCAGTACTTC. Its protein is CASSLEGLDPGYEQYF.

This clonotype was detected a few times. V usage is TRBV15 and J usage is TRBJ1-2, with D uncertain. Germline V gene sequence: CDR1 LNHNV, CDR2 YYDKDF (reference sequence). This CDR3 comprises 14 residues. V was clipped by 0 bases and J by 4 bases, with 9 bases between them. The DNA of the CDR3 is TGTGCCACCAGCAGAGATGCGGGAGTCTATGGCTACACCTTC. Its translation: CATSRDAGVYGYTF.

A remark on this clonotype: This may come from a read error, since a much larger clone is one base off. V and J are TRBV5-6 and TRBJ2-7; unclear D gene. The CDR3 is 14 residues long. V was pared by 5 bases and J by 0 bases, with 12 bases between. Germline lookup yields CDR1 SGHDT and CDR2 YYEEEE. The CDR3 sequence is CASRLRTSSYEQYF. DNA for the CDR3: TGTGCCAGCAGACTCCGGACGAGCTCCTACGAGCAGTACTTC.

The chain is built from TRBV20-1 and TRBJ2-4; TRBD1 matches 10 bases. Germline V gives CDR1 DFQATT, CDR2 SNEGSKA (reference sequence). The ends lost 3 bases at V and 2 bases at J; junction bases unmatched: 4. CDR3 length equals 15 residues. As DNA, the CDR3 is TGCAGTGCTAGGGACAGGGGGGACCCCAAAAACATTCAGTACTTC. Translation: CSARDRGDPKNIQYF.

The genes are TRBV10-2 and TRBJ2-5; TRBD1 might be the D (5 bases). This CDR3 is 15 amino acids long. Germline CDR1 WSHSY, CDR2 SAAADI. Trimming left V 6 bases short and J 7 bases short, with 21 bases between. The CDR3 coding sequence is TGCGCCAGCAGCTCCCCTTCAGGGTTCCCCGGGACCCAGTACTTC. It translates to CASSSPSGFPGTQYF.

This chain links TRBV5-8 with TRBJ1-2; 7 nucleotides match TRBD1. Germline values: CDR1 SGHTS, CDR2 YDEGEE. The CDR3 has 13 residues. The V segment lost 4 bases and the J segment 7 bases; nucleotides outside the gene matches: 7. The CDR3 sequence: CASSLRTGSGYTF. CDR3 nucleotides: TGTGCCAGCAGCCTACGGACAGGCTCTGGCTACACCTTC.

This clonotype was seen ten or more times. The V call is TRBV7-6, the J call TRBJ1-1, with 8 bases fitting TRBD1. V was clipped by 6 bases and J by 4 bases; unmatched bases: 4. Germline lookup yields CDR1 SGHVS and CDR2 FNYEAQ. This CDR3 has 13 residues. This CDR3 reads CASRRTGSTEAFF. In DNA form, the CDR3 reads TGTGCCAGCAGGAGGACAGGGAGCACTGAAGCTTTCTTT.

Many counts were recorded for this clonotype. The J gene is TRBJ2-7, the V gene TRBV6-2 or TRBV6-3; TRBD1 aligns across 7 bases. There are 13 residues in the CDR3. After removal of 6 bases from V and 5 bases from J, the junction contained 7 bases not matched to a gene. CDR1 is MNHEY, CDR2 SVGEGT, per germline. The CDR3 nucleotides are TGTGCCAGCAGCTCGACAGGGTCAGACGAGCAGTACTTC. It translates to CASSSTGSDEQYF.

This clonotype was detected many times. V gene TRBV5-5 combines with J gene TRBJ1-2; no clear D. Germline CDR1 and CDR2: SGHKS and YYEKEE (reference sequence). V lost 0 bases, J lost 8 bases, and 5 bases lay in between. CDR3 size: 11 residues. The CDR3 coding sequence is TGTGCCAGCAGCTTGGCCGGGGGCTACACCTTC. It translates to CASSLAGGYTF.

This clonotype has ten or more counts. The chain couples TRBV4-1 to TRBJ1-1; tentatively, D is TRBD1 (5 bases). V lost 2 bases, J lost 5 bases, and 15 bases lay in between. The length of the CDR3 is 15 residues. CDR1 MGHRA and CDR2 YSYEKL come from the germline V gene. CDR3 sequence reads: CASSQIVSGGTEAFF. The CDR3 bases are TGCGCCAGCAGCCAAATCGTTTCCGGGGGGACTGAAGCTTTCTTT.

V and J are TRBV9 and TRBJ1-6, with D unresolved. Germline values: CDR1 SGDLS, CDR2 YYNGEE. The CDR3 has 13 residues. Trimming shortened V by 3 bases and J by 10 bases, and 11 bases separated the two germline ends. CDR3 DNA sequence: TGTGCCAGCAGCGGTGTACTGGGGTCACCCCTCCACTTT. Translation: CASSGVLGSPLHF. The full variable domain, rest sourced from reference TRBV9 and TRBJ1-6, is DSGVTQTPKHLITATGQRVTLRCSPRSGDLSVYWYQQSLDQGLQFLIQYYNGEERAKGNILERFSAQQFPDLHSELNLSSLELGDSALYFCASSGVLGSPLHFGNGTRLTVT.

Of note for this clonotype: Being one base from a much bigger clone, this may be a read error. Since no conserved phenylalanine or tryptophan closes the CDR3, a read error is the likely cause. J is TRBJ2-3 and V is TRBV14; D gene ambiguous. The CDR3 is 14 amino acids. Looked up from germline, CDR1 is SGHDN and CDR2 is FVKESK. V lost 0 bases, J lost 6 bases, and 10 bases lay in between. CDR3 coding DNA: TGTGCCAGCAGCCAAGAAGAGGTCTCTGATACGCAGTATTCT. As protein: CASSQEEVSDTQYS.

Note on this clonotype: A read error may be the cause here, since a much bigger clone is one base away. V and J are TRBV2 and TRBJ1-5, with D possibly being TRBD1 (6 bases). This CDR3 is built from 15 residues. CDR1 is SNHLY and CDR2 is FYNNEI in the germline V gene. The CDR3 reads CARSVGSGGIQPQHF. DNA for the CDR3: TGTGCCCGCAGTGTGGGGTCGGGGGGCATTCAGCCCCAGCATTTT.

This clonotype was detected many times. The gene calls are TRBV7-2 and TRBJ2-1, with unresolved D. V shed 1 base and J shed 8 bases, with 12 bases lying between them. The CDR3 has 14 amino acids. CDR1 is SGHTA and CDR2 is FQGNSA in the germline V gene. The CDR3 DNA reads as TGTGCCAGCAGCTTAGGGTTCTCAGTGGATGAGCAGTTCTTC. As protein: CASSLGFSVDEQFF.

The chain employs TRBV27 and TRBJ2-3; 9 bases align to TRBD2. The CDR3 has 15 residues. Germline V gene data show CDR1 as MNHEY and CDR2 as SMNVEV (reference sequence). With V trimmed by 6 bases and J by 1 base, 5 bases remained unmatched. Here the CDR3 DNA reads TGTGCCAGCAGCCCAAAGCGGGGGGGCACAGATACGCAGTATTTT. Protein sequence: CASSPKRGGTDTQYF.

Note on this clonotype: No conserved phenylalanine or tryptophan ends this CDR3, so it is likely a read error. The CDR3 nucleotides are TGTGCCAGCAGTTCCCTAGAGAGTCAGGGTTACGAGCAGTACTCC. Amino acids: CASSSLESQGYEQYS. The J gene is TRBJ2-7, the V gene TRBV27; D perhaps matches TRBD1 (5 bases). The CDR3 runs to 15 residues. Germline V gene lookup returns CDR1 MNHEY and CDR2 SMNVEV (reference sequence). With 4 bases removed from V and 4 bases from J, the gap between germline ends came to 17 bases.